The 30 T cell receptor beta chains reported below all come from one sample, sequenced in a study of monozygotic twins with inflammatory bowel disease (dated by TCRdb to between 2019 and 2020). The method behind the library was 5' RACE. The sequencer listed for this sample is Illumina HiSeq 2500. TCRdb reprocessed the reads, so every CDR3 protein sequence counts as one entry and DNA is not shown. The table of this sample itemizes roughly 100,000 distinct CDR3 sequences. More than 1.5% of the sample belongs to the ten largest clones. The material sequenced was blood. Source of these receptors: a human donor with ulcerative colitis or Crohn's disease, or a healthy co-twin of an affected twin (not recorded which).

This chain connects TRBV5-1 to TRBJ1-2. This CDR3 region has 15 residues. Germline loops: CDR1 SGHRS, CDR2 YFSETQ. The CDR3 spells CASSLERHSNYGYTF.

The rearrangement joins TRBV10-3 to TRBJ2-3. This CDR3 spans 13 amino acids. CDR1 is ENHRY, CDR2 SYGVKD, per germline. CDR3 in amino acids: CASKGEGTDTQYF.

This chain connects TRBV6-5 to TRBJ1-2. Germline assignment: CDR1 MNHEY and CDR2 SVGAGI. The CDR3 has 13 residues. The CDR3 here is CASTSRQGYGYTF.

The chain uses TRBV18 and TRBJ2-2. This CDR3 has 14 residues. Germline V gene data show CDR1 as KGHSH and CDR2 as LQKENI. The CDR3 spells CASSPAGNTGELFF. The full variable domain, rest sourced from reference TRBV18 and TRBJ2-2, is NAGVMQNPRHLVRRRGQEARLRCSPMKGHSHVYWYRQLPEEGLKFMVYLQKENIIDESGMPKERFSAEFPKEGPSILRIQQVVRGDSAAYFCASSPAGNTGELFFGEGSRLTVL.

This sequence joins TRBV11-2 and TRBJ2-1. Per germline, CDR1 SGHAT and CDR2 FQNNGV. The CDR3 length is 13 residues. The CDR3 sequence: CASSLSRDNEQFF.

This rearrangement joins TRBV6-2 or TRBV6-3 to TRBJ1-6. The CDR3 has 12 amino acids. Germline V gene data show CDR1 as MNHEY and CDR2 as SVGEGT. CDR3 in amino acids: CASRPMNSPLHF.

This sequence joins TRBV12-3 or TRBV12-4 and TRBJ1-2. The CDR3 is 13 residues long. CDR3 residues: CASSPLRGGGYTF.

V usage is TRBV5-1 and J usage is TRBJ1-5; the D gene TCRdb calls, TRBD1, cannot be checked with no DNA. CDR3 length equals 15 residues. Germline V CDR1 and CDR2: SGHRS, YFSETQ. The CDR3 protein is CASSLDGQGGQPQHF.

The CDR3 here is CASSPSGLAEGTYEQYF. The V gene is TRBV4-2, the J gene TRBJ2-7; lacking DNA, the TRBD2 call made by TCRdb goes unchecked. The CDR3 spans 17 residues. CDR1 is LGHNA, CDR2 YNFKEQ, per germline.

The chain combines TRBV13 with TRBJ2-2. The CDR3 runs 14 residues. Germline values: CDR1 PRHDT, CDR2 FYEKMQ (reference sequence). The chain's CDR3 is CASSSTSNTGELFF.

This chain links TRBV3-1 with TRBJ1-1. Germline CDR1 is LGHDT and CDR2 is YNNKEL (reference sequence). The CDR3 covers 12 residues. The CDR3 sequence: CASSQVGLHAFF.

The chain is built from TRBV6-5 and TRBJ2-5; TCRdb gives TRBD1 as the D gene, but with no DNA this cannot be confirmed. CDR3 size: 15 residues. In germline, CDR1 is MNHEY, CDR2 SVGAGI. CDR3: CASSYSLGGRETQYF.

The gene calls are TRBV7-9 and TRBJ2-5. The CDR3 spans 14 residues. Germline CDR1 SEHNR, CDR2 FQNEAQ (reference sequence). The CDR3 loop reads CASSLGIREETQYF.

The rearrangement joins TRBV7-2 to TRBJ2-3; TCRdb's assignment of TRBD1 cannot be checked, as there is no DNA. This CDR3 is built from 13 residues. Germline V lookup: CDR1 SGHTA, CDR2 FQGNSA. CDR3: CASSLAADRVGYF. The whole variable domain, filled in from reference TRBV7-2 and TRBJ2-3, reads GAGVSQSPSNKVTEKGKDVELRCDPISGHTALYWYRQSLGQGLEFLIYFQGNSAPDKSGLPSDRFSAERTGGSVSTLTIQRTQQEDSAVYLCASSLAADRVGYFGPGTRLTVL.

The chain uses TRBV29-1 and TRBJ1-5; TCRdb lists TRBD1, though no DNA is available to test this call. CDR3 size: 12 residues. Germline values: CDR1 SQVTM, CDR2 ANQGSEA. The CDR3 region is CSVGQFNQPQHF.

The CDR3 region is CASTGTLRETQYF. The gene calls are TRBV28 and TRBJ2-5; TCRdb names TRBD2, which stays unverified in the absence of DNA. The CDR3 totals 13 residues. CDR1 and CDR2 from the germline V gene are MDHEN and SYDVKM.

CDR3 region: CATSKRAAPYEQYF. The rearrangement joins TRBV15 to TRBJ2-7; TCRdb designates TRBD1, a call that cannot be tested without DNA. Germline V gene lookup returns CDR1 LNHNV and CDR2 YYDKDF (reference sequence). The CDR3 extends over 14 amino acids.

The V gene is TRBV18, the J gene TRBJ1-5. The CDR3 is 14 amino acids. Germline V lookup: CDR1 KGHSH, CDR2 LQKENI. The CDR3 loop is CASSPQGEHQPQHF.

The rearrangement links TRBV7-9 to TRBJ2-5; lacking DNA, the TRBD1 call made by TCRdb goes unchecked. CDR1 is SEHNR, CDR2 FQNEAQ, per germline (reference sequence). This CDR3 is built from 13 residues. CDR3 amino acids: CASSLRPGETQYF.

V is TRBV20-1 and J is TRBJ2-5; TCRdb returns TRBD2, unconfirmable since there is no DNA. Germline V gives CDR1 DFQATT, CDR2 SNEGSKA (reference sequence). CDR3 length equals 14 residues. The CDR3 spells CRGLAGGQQETQYF.

This CDR3 reads CASSQGDTDIPGQPQHF. This chain joins TRBV3-1 and TRBJ1-5; TCRdb's D call of TRBD1 is untestable without DNA. The CDR3 extends over 17 amino acids. CDR1 and CDR2 from the germline V gene are LGHDT and YNNKEL (reference sequence).

The V call is TRBV12-3 or TRBV12-4, the J call TRBJ1-5. CDR3 length equals 12 residues. The CDR3 reads CASRDDNQPQHF.

This chain connects TRBV11-1 to TRBJ2-1; TCRdb returns TRBD1, unconfirmable since there is no DNA. Germline loops: CDR1 SGHAT, CDR2 FQDESV (reference sequence). There are 15 residues in the CDR3. The CDR3: CATIVDRRSYNEQFF. Full variable domain (rest looked up from reference TRBV11-1 and TRBJ2-1): EAEVAQSPRYKITEKSQAVAFWCDPISGHATLYWYRQILGQGPELLVQFQDESVVDDSQLPKDRFSAERLKGVDSTLKIQPAELGDSAMYLCATIVDRRSYNEQFFGPGTRLTVL.

V gene TRBV5-1 combines with J gene TRBJ1-2. The CDR3 runs to 15 residues. Germline values: CDR1 SGHRS, CDR2 YFSETQ. This chain's CDR3 is CASSLVVGGGYGYTF.

This sequence joins TRBV30 and TRBJ1-1. Germline lookup yields CDR1 GTSNPN and CDR2 SVGIG (reference sequence). The CDR3 has 15 residues. CDR3 sequence reads: CAWSRGHKTNTEAFF.

This chain joins TRBV7-8 and TRBJ2-5. Germline-derived CDR1 and CDR2 are SGHVS and FQNEAQ. CDR3 length: 13 amino acids. CDR3 in amino acids: CASSHTTGETQYF.

The chain combines TRBV5-5 with TRBJ2-7; checking the TCRdb D call of TRBD1 is not possible without DNA. The germline V gene has CDR1 SGHKS and CDR2 YYEKEE (reference sequence). This CDR3 has 15 residues. CDR3 protein: CASSSGQLSSYEQYF.

The CDR3: CASSMRGSNQPQHF. The chain couples TRBV19 to TRBJ1-5; TCRdb's D call, TRBD1, is unchecked because there is no DNA. Germline V gene sequence: CDR1 LNHDA, CDR2 SQIVND (reference sequence). The CDR3 sequence is 14 residues long.

This chain uses TRBV11-2 with TRBJ2-7; absent DNA, TCRdb's TRBD2 call cannot be checked. The CDR3 spans 21 residues. Germline CDR1 is SGHAT and CDR2 is FQNNGV. The CDR3 loop reads CASSFSPRGLAGGGRFYEQYF.

This chain connects TRBV9 to TRBJ2-3; TCRdb returns TRBD1, unconfirmable since there is no DNA. This CDR3 has 14 residues. The germline V gene encodes CDR1 SGDLS and CDR2 YYNGEE. This CDR3 reads CASSVSRAGDTQYF.